The 32 T cell receptor beta chains in this list originate from one sample, sequenced in a study of T cells in Graves' hyperthyroidism and ophthalmopathy. Researchers amplified the TCR beta CDR3 regions from RNA transcripts. The HTBI primer set served for first-round RT-PCR of the TCR CDR3. One entry per CDR3 protein, called by TCRdb with MiXCR from the multiplex PCR reads. The repertoire holds about 250,000 distinct CDR3 sequences, with about 20% as singletons. Sequenced material: blood. These receptors were collected from a man aged 25-45 years with Graves' ophthalmopathy.

This clonotype showed up just a few times. CDR3 sequence (DNA): TGTGCCAGCACTTTCAACATTGCAACTAATGAAAAACTGTTTTTT. It translates to CASTFNIATNEKLFF. The rearrangement links TRBV2 to TRBJ1-4; the D is unclear. Trimming cost V 7 bases and J 0 bases, with 12 bases left between them. The CDR3 runs 15 residues. Germline values: CDR1 SNHLY, CDR2 FYNNEI.

This clonotype has a count of ten or more. This chain uses TRBV6-1 with TRBJ1-1, with TRBD1 matching over 7 bases. The CDR3 totals 15 residues. V lost 1 base to trimming and J lost 5 bases; unmatched junction nucleotides: 7. Germline loops: CDR1 MNHNS, CDR2 SASEGT. For the CDR3, the DNA is TGTGCCAGCAGTGAAGTGGCAGGGGGTGGAACTGAAGCTTTCTTT. It specifies CASSEVAGGGTEAFF.

The gene calls are TRBV2 and TRBJ2-2; no definite D call. The CDR3 has 14 amino acids. Germline loops: CDR1 SNHLY, CDR2 FYNNEI. Trimming shortened V by 4 bases and J by 6 bases, and 12 bases separated the two germline ends. CDR3 protein: CASSVGRPAGELFF. CDR3 sequence (DNA): TGTGCCAGCAGTGTTGGTAGGCCCGCCGGGGAGCTGTTTTTT.

The table lists this clonotype with a few counts. This chain connects TRBV24-1 to TRBJ1-2; 7 bases are a match to TRBD1. V was pared by 3 bases and J by 8 bases, with 8 bases of the junction left unmatched. The germline CDR1 and CDR2 sequences are KGHDR and SFDVKD. This CDR3 has 14 amino acids. The CDR3 bases are TGTGCCACCAGTGATCGCAGGGGGGAATCGGGCTACACCTTC. This codes for CATSDRRGESGYTF.

The rearrangement links TRBV12-3 or TRBV12-4 to TRBJ2-2; 7 positions match TRBD2. The J segment lost 2 bases and the V segment lost 5 bases, leaving 5 bases of the junction unmatched. This CDR3 contains 15 residues. The CDR3 protein is CASSPSSGNTGELFF. The CDR3 nucleotides read TGTGCCAGCAGTCCGTCTAGCGGTAACACCGGGGAGCTGTTTTTT.

Ten or more counts support this clonotype. The chain recombines TRBV12-3 or TRBV12-4 with TRBJ2-7; 9 bases fit TRBD2. J lost 7 bases, V lost 5 bases, and 15 bases had no gene match. The CDR3 totals 16 residues. The CDR3 region is CASSPWEGSGSGEQYF. DNA for the CDR3: TGTGCCAGCAGTCCCTGGGAGGGTAGCGGGAGTGGTGAGCAGTACTTC.

V gene TRBV12-3 or TRBV12-4 combines with J gene TRBJ2-7; 7 positions match TRBD2. Losses at the gene ends were 4 bases for V and 7 bases for J; bases not matched to a gene: 16. The CDR3 has 16 amino acids. As DNA, the CDR3 is TGTGCCAGCAGTTCCGCGGGACTAATCTCTTTATCGGAGCAGTACTTC. Its protein product is CASSSAGLISLSEQYF.

This clonotype was counted a few times. The germline gene is not matched at one end of the junction; a read error may be the cause. The J gene is TRBJ1-1, the V gene TRBV2; D perhaps matches TRBD1 (5 bases). Germline loops: CDR1 SNHLY, CDR2 FYNNEI. There are 13 residues in the CDR3. The DNA of the CDR3 is TGTGCCAGCGGTGAAGAACAGGCTGCCACAGCTTTCTTT. This gives the protein CASGEEQAATAFF.

Many counts were recorded for this clonotype. The chain recombines TRBV12-3 or TRBV12-4 with TRBJ1-2; TRBD1 matches at 7 bases. The V and J ends lost 2 bases and 5 bases, in that order; junction bases with no gene match: 2. This CDR3 has 13 residues. The chain's CDR3 is CASSLNRGYGYTF. The CDR3, as DNA: TGTGCCAGCAGTTTAAACAGGGGATATGGCTACACCTTC.

This rearrangement joins TRBV12-3 or TRBV12-4 to TRBJ1-3; D gene unclear. The V gene lost 0 bases and the J gene lost 4 bases, with 10 bases spanning the gap. The CDR3 extends over 15 amino acids. CDR3 sequence reads: CASSLAGGLGNTIYF. The CDR3 DNA is TGTGCCAGCAGTTTAGCGGGAGGGCTGGGAAACACCATATATTTT.

Only a few counts were recorded for this clonotype. The V and J genes are TRBV29-1 and TRBJ1-1; 7 bases map to TRBD1. CDR1 and CDR2 from the germline V gene are SQVTM and ANQGSEA. V lost 6 bases and J lost 2; bases outside the gene matches: 9. The CDR3 is 14 amino acids. This CDR3 is CSVLQRTGNTEAFF. The DNA for the CDR3 is TGCAGCGTCCTACAGAGGACAGGCAACACTGAAGCTTTCTTT. The entire variable domain, with the rest obtained from reference TRBV29-1 and TRBJ1-1, is as follows: SAVISQKPSRDICQRGTSLTIQCQVDSQVTMMFWYRQQPGQSLTLIATANQGSEATYESGFVIDKFPISRPNLTFSTLTVSNMSPEDSSIYLCSVLQRTGNTEAFFGQGTRLTVV.

This clonotype occurred a few times. The chain combines TRBV19 with TRBJ1-1; tentatively, D is TRBD1 (6 bases). Germline CDR1 is LNHDA and CDR2 is SQIVND (reference sequence). The CDR3 runs 13 residues. Trimming removed 5 bases from V and 11 bases from J, with 18 bases in between. CDR3 sequence: CASSETGIRRAFF. CDR3 nucleotides: TGTGCCAGTAGTGAGACAGGCATAAGGCGTGCTTTCTTT.

In its sample, this clonotype was seen a few times. The rearrangement joins TRBV3-1 to TRBJ1-5, with D hard to call. V was cut by 1 base and J by 0 bases, with 10 bases left in between. This CDR3 has 16 amino acids. The germline V gene has CDR1 LGHDT and CDR2 YNNKEL (reference sequence). The CDR3, as DNA: TGTGCCAGCAGCCAAGGCAGTCTTTATAGCAATCAGCCCCAGCATTTT. It is translated as CASSQGSLYSNQPQHF.

This clonotype was recorded at least ten times. This rearrangement joins TRBV5-1 to TRBJ2-1; TRBD1 matches 8 bases. Trimming took 2 bases from V and 2 from J; bases not matched to a gene: 6. The length of the CDR3 is 16 residues. The germline gives CDR1 SGHRS, CDR2 YFSETQ. CDR3 sequence reads: CASSLGTGGPYNEQFF. CDR3 nucleotide sequence: TGCGCCAGCAGCTTAGGTACAGGGGGACCCTACAATGAGCAGTTCTTC.

The V and J genes are TRBV28 and TRBJ2-3, with a possible D match to TRBD1 (5 bases). CDR3 length: 12 amino acids. The germline V gene encodes CDR1 MDHEN and CDR2 SYDVKM. Trimming pared 8 bases from V and 2 bases from J, leaving 8 bases between. The CDR3 reads CASAGYTDTQYF. The CDR3 DNA follows: TGTGCCAGCGCAGGGTACACAGATACGCAGTATTTT.

J is TRBJ2-7 and V is TRBV29-1; D is undetermined. CDR1 is SQVTM, CDR2 ANQGSEA, per germline. CDR3 length equals 9 residues. V was trimmed by 7 bases and J by 0 bases, leaving 1 base between them. The CDR3 loop reads CSASYEQYF. CDR3 DNA sequence: TGCAGCGCCTCCTACGAGCAGTACTTC.

The gene calls are TRBV20-1 and TRBJ2-1, with D maybe TRBD1 (6 bases). Germline V gene sequence: CDR1 DFQATT, CDR2 SNEGSKA (reference sequence). Trimming removed 6 bases at V and 9 bases at J, with 18 bases between. This CDR3 contains 13 residues. The CDR3 protein is CSAILQGLAEQFF. The CDR3 nucleotides are TGCAGTGCCATCCTACAGGGTCTGGCTGAGCAGTTCTTC.

This clonotype was recorded at least ten times. V gene TRBV28 combines with J gene TRBJ1-1; D uncertain. The length of the CDR3 is 13 residues. Between the trimmed V and J ends, which lost 3 bases and 0 bases, there was a span of 5 bases. From germline, CDR1 is MDHEN and CDR2 SYDVKM. This chain's CDR3 is CASSFFLNTEAFF. CDR3 in DNA: TGTGCCAGCAGTTTCTTCCTGAACACTGAAGCTTTCTTT.

The chain has TRBV11-2 and TRBJ1-1, with a possible D match to TRBD1 (6 bases). V lost 4 bases, J lost 8 bases, and 14 bases lay in between. This CDR3 is built from 13 residues. Germline loops: CDR1 SGHAT, CDR2 FQNNGV. The DNA of the CDR3 is TGTGCCAGCAGCTCGGACAGATTCAGGGAAGCTTTCTTT. Amino acid sequence: CASSSDRFREAFF.

As for this clonotype: Relative to the germline gene, one junction end is altered; a read error may explain this. The chain employs TRBV24-1 and TRBJ2-2, with D unclear. This CDR3 has 14 residues. The germline V gene encodes CDR1 KGHDR and CDR2 SFDVKD. The CDR3 DNA is TGTGACACCAGTGATTTGCGGAACACCGGGGAGCTGTTTTTT. Protein sequence: CDTSDLRNTGELFF.

The rearrangement uses TRBV25-1 and TRBJ2-3, with D possibly matching TRBD2 (5 bases). Germline values: CDR1 MGHDK, CDR2 SYGVNS. V was shortened by 3 bases and J by 2 bases, with 12 bases between the two germline ends. The CDR3 extends over 15 amino acids. The CDR3: CASSDQRTITDTQYF. CDR3 in DNA: TGTGCCAGCAGTGACCAGCGGACCATCACAGATACGCAGTATTTT.

This clonotype has ten or more counts. The rearrangement joins TRBV2 to TRBJ2-7; D may be TRBD1 (6 bases). CDR3 length: 15 amino acids. The germline V gene has CDR1 SNHLY and CDR2 FYNNEI. The germline V and J ends were trimmed by 2 bases and 2 bases, with 13 bases remaining between them. The chain's CDR3 is CASSEMAGTTYEQYF. The CDR3 DNA is TGTGCCAGCAGTGAAATGGCAGGGACAACCTACGAGCAGTACTTC.

The chain couples TRBV12-5 to TRBJ2-1; 7 nucleotides agree with TRBD2. V shed 1 base, J shed 7 bases, and the junction held 10 bases outside the gene matches. Looked up from germline, CDR1 is LGHNT and CDR2 is FRNRAP. CDR3 length equals 16 residues. CDR3 in amino acids: CASGLGAGPLKNEQFF. The CDR3 DNA is TGTGCTAGTGGTTTGGGAGCGGGGCCCTTGAAAAATGAGCAGTTCTTC. Looking up the rest from reference TRBV12-5 and TRBJ2-1 gives the full variable domain: DARVTQTPRHKVTEMGQEVTMRCQPILGHNTVFWYRQTMMQGLELLAYFRNRAPLDDSGMPKDRFSAEMPDATLATLKIQPSEPRDSAVYFCASGLGAGPLKNEQFFGPGTRLTVL.

This clonotype has only a few counts. The chain employs TRBV9 and TRBJ1-1; 9 bases line up with TRBD1. Germline CDR1 reads SGDLS; CDR2 reads YYNGEE. V shed 0 bases, J shed 1 base, and the junction held 4 bases outside the gene matches. The CDR3 contains 16 residues. DNA of the CDR3: TGTGCCAGCAGCGTAGCTGCGGACAGGGGGAACACTGAAGCTTTCTTT. Its protein product is CASSVAADRGNTEAFF.

The rearrangement uses TRBV19 and TRBJ1-2; 8 nucleotides line up with TRBD1. Germline assignment: CDR1 LNHDA and CDR2 SQIVND (reference sequence). After removal of 6 bases from V and 5 bases from J, the junction contained 11 bases not matched to a gene. The CDR3 is made up of 15 amino acids. In nucleotides, the CDR3 is TGTGCCAGTAGATACCTTGGGACAGGAAATTATGGCTACACCTTC. It specifies CASRYLGTGNYGYTF.

Many counts were recorded for this clonotype. The chain employs TRBV30 and TRBJ1-2, with D unresolved. Trimming removed 4 bases at V and 3 bases at J, with 9 bases between. Germline V CDR1 and CDR2: GTSNPN, SVGIG (reference sequence). This CDR3 has 12 amino acids. As DNA, the CDR3 is TGTGCCTGGAATCTGGGTGACTATGGCTACACCTTC. Translated: CAWNLGDYGYTF.

This clonotype occurred a few times. The chain combines TRBV28 with TRBJ1-3; D gene unclear. Germline lookup yields CDR1 MDHEN and CDR2 SYDVKM. This CDR3 is built from 14 residues. The germline V and J ends were trimmed by 6 bases and 1 base, with 10 bases remaining between them. CDR3 residues: CASRFGVSGNTIYF. The CDR3 DNA follows: TGTGCCAGCAGGTTCGGGGTGTCTGGAAACACCATATATTTT.

V gene TRBV7-9 combines with J gene TRBJ2-3; 8 nucleotides align to TRBD2. Losses at the gene ends were 5 bases for V and 2 bases for J; bases not matched to a gene: 9. The V gene's germline CDR1 is SEHNR and CDR2 FQNEAQ (reference sequence). The CDR3 consists of 16 residues. The CDR3 sequence is CASSLSIAGPTDTQYF. The CDR3 DNA follows: TGTGCCAGCAGCCTTTCTATAGCGGGGCCCACAGATACGCAGTATTTT.

The V call is TRBV19, the J call TRBJ2-3; TRBD1 matches at 7 bases. This CDR3 spans 14 amino acids. Germline CDR1 and CDR2: LNHDA and SQIVND (reference sequence). The V and J ends lost 10 bases and 0 bases, in that order; junction bases with no gene match: 7. CDR3 coding DNA: TGTGCCACAAAAGCACAGGGGAGCACAGATACGCAGTATTTT. Translation gives CATKAQGSTDTQYF.

The chain joins TRBV6-2 or TRBV6-3 to TRBJ1-5; D is possibly TRBD1 (5 bases). The CDR3 runs to 15 residues. Germline loops: CDR1 MNHEY, CDR2 SVGEGT. Trimming pared 7 bases from V and 5 bases from J, leaving 18 bases between. The CDR3 sequence is CASTPRPKGYQPQHF. The CDR3 DNA is TGTGCCAGCACCCCAAGGCCCAAGGGGTATCAGCCCCAGCATTTT.

This clonotype was seen more than once but under ten times. The chain links TRBV7-8 to TRBJ2-3, with a tentative D call TRBD1 (6 bases). Germline-derived CDR1 and CDR2 are SGHVS and FQNEAQ. Trimming cost V 5 bases and J 1 base, with 13 bases left between them. This CDR3 contains 15 residues. DNA for the CDR3: TGTGCCAGCAGCGAGGGGACATCCCGCACAGATACGCAGTATTTT. Protein sequence: CASSEGTSRTDTQYF.

This clonotype was counted a few times. The V gene is TRBV7-9, the J gene TRBJ2-7; D unclear. CDR1 and CDR2 (germline): SEHNR, FQNEAQ (reference sequence). This CDR3 has 14 residues. The V end was cut by 3 bases, the J end by 6 bases, with 15 bases between. This CDR3 reads CASSFQGSLCEQYF. CDR3 nucleotide sequence: TGTGCCAGCAGCTTTCAAGGCTCCCTCTGCGAGCAGTACTTC.